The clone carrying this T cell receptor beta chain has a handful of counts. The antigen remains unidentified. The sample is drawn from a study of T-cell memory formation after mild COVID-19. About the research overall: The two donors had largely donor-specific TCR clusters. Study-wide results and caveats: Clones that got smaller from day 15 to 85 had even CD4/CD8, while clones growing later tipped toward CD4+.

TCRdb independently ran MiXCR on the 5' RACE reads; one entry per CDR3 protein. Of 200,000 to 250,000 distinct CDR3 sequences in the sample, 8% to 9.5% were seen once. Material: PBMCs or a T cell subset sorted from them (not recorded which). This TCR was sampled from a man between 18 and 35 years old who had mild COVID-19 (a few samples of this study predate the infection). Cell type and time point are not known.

As DNA, the CDR3 is TGCGCCAGCAGCTTTCTTTCTAGGAACACTGAAGCTTTCTTT. Its protein product is CASSFLSRNTEAFF. V and J are TRBV5-1 and TRBJ1-1; no clear D gene. The CDR3 length is 14 residues. Trimming pared 2 bases from V and 1 base from J, leaving 9 bases between. The germline V gene has CDR1 SGHRS and CDR2 YFSETQ.